This T cell receptor beta chain appears in the sequencing data of a study of cytomegalovirus exposure and HLA in healthy donors. Whole-study context: The early release's HLA-typed donors yielded approximately 82 million unique TCRs. Study results and caveats: According to a later analysis, donors in an Asian-associated ancestry cluster reportedly had fewer N-insertions than the approximately 720-donor mean. A few V segments could not be told apart, such as TRBV6-2 and TRBV6-3, and were left out. CMV serostatus alone was available as immune exposure information.

The PCR contained 60 Vbeta and 13 Jbeta primers. Only in-frame clones appear in the TCRdb table, and some are missing; sequencing was by immunoSEQ multiplex PCR. Among roughly 89,000 clones, 65% to 80% were seen once, and the ten largest hold around 9.1%. Germline V gene sequence: CDR1 MNHEY, CDR2 SVGAGI. Trimming left V 2 bases short and J 4 bases short, with 11 bases between. The CDR3 has 14 residues. To note about this clone: Its cognate antigen is unknown.

The origin of this receptor is a man aged 25 to 40 in good health and CMV-seropositive. The source material was PBMCs. The chain combines TRBV6-5 with TRBJ1-2; D is undetermined. Here the CDR3 reads CASSYIGERYGYTF. The CDR3 nucleotides read TGTGCCAGCAGTTACATCGGGGAACGCTATGGCTACACCTTC.